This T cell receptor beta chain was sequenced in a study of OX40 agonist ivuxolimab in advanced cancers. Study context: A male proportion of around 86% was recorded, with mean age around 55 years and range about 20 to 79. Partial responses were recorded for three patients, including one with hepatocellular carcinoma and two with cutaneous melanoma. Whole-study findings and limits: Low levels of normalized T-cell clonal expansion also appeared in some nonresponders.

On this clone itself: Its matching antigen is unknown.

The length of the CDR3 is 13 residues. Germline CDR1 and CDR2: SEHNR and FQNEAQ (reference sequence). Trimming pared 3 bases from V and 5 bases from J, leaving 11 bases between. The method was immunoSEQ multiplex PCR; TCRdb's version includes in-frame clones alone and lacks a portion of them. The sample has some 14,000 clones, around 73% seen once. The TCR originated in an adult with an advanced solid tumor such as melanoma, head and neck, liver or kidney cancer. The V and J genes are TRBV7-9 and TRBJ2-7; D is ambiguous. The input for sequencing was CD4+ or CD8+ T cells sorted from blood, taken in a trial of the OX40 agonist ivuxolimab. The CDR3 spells CASSFYLGDEQYF. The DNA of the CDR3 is TGTGCCAGCAGCTTTTATCTGGGCGACGAGCAGTACTTC.